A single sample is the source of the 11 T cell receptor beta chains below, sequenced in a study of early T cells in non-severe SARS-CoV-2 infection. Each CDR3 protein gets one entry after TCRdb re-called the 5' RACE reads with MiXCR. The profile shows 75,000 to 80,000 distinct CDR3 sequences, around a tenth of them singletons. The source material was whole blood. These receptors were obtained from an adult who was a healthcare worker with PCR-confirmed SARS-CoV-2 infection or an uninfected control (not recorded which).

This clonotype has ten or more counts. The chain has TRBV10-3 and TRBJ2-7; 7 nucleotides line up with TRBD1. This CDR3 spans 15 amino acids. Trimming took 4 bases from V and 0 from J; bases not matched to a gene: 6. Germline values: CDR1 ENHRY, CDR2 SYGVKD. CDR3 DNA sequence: TGTGCCATCAGTGGATCCGGGACAGCCTCCTACGAGCAGTACTTC. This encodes CAISGSGTASYEQYF.

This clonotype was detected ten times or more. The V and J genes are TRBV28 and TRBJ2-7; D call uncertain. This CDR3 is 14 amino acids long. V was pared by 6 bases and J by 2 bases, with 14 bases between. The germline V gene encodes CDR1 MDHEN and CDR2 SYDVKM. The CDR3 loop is CASSLQGPPYEQYF. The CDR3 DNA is TGTGCCAGCAGCCTCCAAGGGCCCCCCTACGAGCAGTACTTC.

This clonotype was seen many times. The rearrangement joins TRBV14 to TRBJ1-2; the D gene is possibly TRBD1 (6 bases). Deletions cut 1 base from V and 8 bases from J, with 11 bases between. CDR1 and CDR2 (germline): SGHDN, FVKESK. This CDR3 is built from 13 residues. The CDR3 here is CASSQGGGLGYTF. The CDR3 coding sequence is TGTGCCAGCAGCCAAGGCGGGGGGCTAGGCTACACCTTC.

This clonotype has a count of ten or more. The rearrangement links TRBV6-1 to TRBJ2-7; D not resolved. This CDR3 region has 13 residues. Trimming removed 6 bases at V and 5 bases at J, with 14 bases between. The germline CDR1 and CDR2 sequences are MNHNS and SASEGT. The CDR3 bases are TGTGCCAGCAGGGTGAGAGGAAATCACGAGCAGTACTTC. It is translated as CASRVRGNHEQYF.

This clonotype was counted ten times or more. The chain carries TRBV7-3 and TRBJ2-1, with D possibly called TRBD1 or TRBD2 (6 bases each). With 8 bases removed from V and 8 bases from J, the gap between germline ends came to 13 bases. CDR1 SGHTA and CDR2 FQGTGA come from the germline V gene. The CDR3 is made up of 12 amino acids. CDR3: CASGLGGDEQFF. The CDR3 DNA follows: TGTGCCAGCGGCCTGGGGGGCGATGAGCAGTTCTTC. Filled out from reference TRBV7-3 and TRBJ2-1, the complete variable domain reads GAGVSQTPSNKVTEKGKYVELRCDPISGHTALYWYRQSLGQGPEFLIYFQGTGAADDSGLPNDRFFAVRPEGSVSTLKIQRTERGDSAVYLCASGLGGDEQFFGPGTRLTVL.

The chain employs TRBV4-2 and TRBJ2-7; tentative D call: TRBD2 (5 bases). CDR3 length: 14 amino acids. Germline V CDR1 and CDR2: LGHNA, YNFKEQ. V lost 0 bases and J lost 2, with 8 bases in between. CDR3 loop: CASSQDPGTYEQYF. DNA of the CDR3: TGTGCCAGCAGCCAAGATCCCGGGACCTACGAGCAGTACTTC.

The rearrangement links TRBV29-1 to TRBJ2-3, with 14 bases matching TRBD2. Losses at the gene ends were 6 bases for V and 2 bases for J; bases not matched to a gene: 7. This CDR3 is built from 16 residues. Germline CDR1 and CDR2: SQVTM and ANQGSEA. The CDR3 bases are TGCAGCGTATGGACTAGCGGGAGGTTCCCCACAGATACGCAGTATTTT. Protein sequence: CSVWTSGRFPTDTQYF.

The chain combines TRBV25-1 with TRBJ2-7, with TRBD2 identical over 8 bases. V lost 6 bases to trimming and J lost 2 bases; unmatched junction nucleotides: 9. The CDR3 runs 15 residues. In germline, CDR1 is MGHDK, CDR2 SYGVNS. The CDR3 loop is CASSNQRLAPYEQYF. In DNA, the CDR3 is TGTGCCAGCAGCAACCAACGACTAGCGCCCTACGAGCAGTACTTC.

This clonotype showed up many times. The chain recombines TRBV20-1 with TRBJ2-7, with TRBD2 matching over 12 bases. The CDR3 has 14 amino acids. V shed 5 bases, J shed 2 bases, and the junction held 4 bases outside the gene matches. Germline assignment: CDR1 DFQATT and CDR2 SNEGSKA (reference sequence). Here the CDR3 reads CSACPSGRAYEQYF. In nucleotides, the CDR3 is TGCAGTGCTTGCCCTAGCGGGAGGGCCTACGAGCAGTACTTC.

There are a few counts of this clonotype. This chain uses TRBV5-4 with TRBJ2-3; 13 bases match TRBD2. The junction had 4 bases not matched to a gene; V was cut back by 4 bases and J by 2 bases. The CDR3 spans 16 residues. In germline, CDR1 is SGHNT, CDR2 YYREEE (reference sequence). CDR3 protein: CASSTGLAGVTDTQYF. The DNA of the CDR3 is TGTGCCAGCAGCACCGGACTAGCGGGAGTCACAGATACGCAGTATTTT.

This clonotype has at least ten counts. CDR3 in amino acids: CASSSSGRAGSYNEQFF. The CDR3 region has the DNA TGTGCCAGCAGCAGTAGCGGGAGGGCCGGGTCCTACAATGAGCAGTTCTTC. The chain uses TRBV7-9 and TRBJ2-1; 11 bases align to TRBD2. The CDR3 consists of 17 residues. CDR1 SEHNR and CDR2 FQNEAQ come from the germline V gene (reference sequence). The trim removed 5 bases at V and 1 base at J, leaving 7 bases unmatched.